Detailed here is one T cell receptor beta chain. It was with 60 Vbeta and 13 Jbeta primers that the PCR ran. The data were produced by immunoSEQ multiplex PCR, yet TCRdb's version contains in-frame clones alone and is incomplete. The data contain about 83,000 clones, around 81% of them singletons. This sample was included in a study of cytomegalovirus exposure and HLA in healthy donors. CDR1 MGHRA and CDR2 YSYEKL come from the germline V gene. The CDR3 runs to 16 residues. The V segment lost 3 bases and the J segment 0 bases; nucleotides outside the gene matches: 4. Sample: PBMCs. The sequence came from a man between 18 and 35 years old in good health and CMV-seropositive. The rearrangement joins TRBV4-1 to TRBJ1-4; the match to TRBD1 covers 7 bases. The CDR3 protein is CASSHAGTATNEKLFF. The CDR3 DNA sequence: TGCGCCAGCAGCCACGCCGGGACAGCAACTAATGAAAAACTGTTTTTT.